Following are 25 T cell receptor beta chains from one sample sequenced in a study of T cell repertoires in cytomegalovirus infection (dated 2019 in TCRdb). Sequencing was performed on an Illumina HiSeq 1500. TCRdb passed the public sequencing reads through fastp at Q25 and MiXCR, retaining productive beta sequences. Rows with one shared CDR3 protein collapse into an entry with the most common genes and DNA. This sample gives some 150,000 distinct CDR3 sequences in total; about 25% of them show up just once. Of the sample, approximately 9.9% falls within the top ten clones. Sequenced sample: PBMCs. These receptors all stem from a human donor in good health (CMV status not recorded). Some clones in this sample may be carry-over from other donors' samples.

The DNA of the CDR3 is TGTGCCAGCAGCACTGACAGGGGGGAGAACACCGGGGAGCTGTTTTTT. Protein sequence: CASSTDRGENTGELFF. V and J are TRBV9 and TRBJ2-2, with 9 bases identical to TRBD1. Losses at the gene ends were 4 bases for V and 1 base for J; bases not matched to a gene: 5. The germline CDR1 and CDR2 sequences are SGDLS and YYNGEE. CDR3 length: 16 amino acids.

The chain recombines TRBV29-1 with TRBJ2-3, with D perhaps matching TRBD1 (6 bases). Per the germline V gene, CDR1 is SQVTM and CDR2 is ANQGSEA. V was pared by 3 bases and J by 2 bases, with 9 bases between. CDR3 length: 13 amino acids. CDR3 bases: TGCAGCGTTGAGGGACATTTCACAGATACGCAGTATTTT. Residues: CSVEGHFTDTQYF.

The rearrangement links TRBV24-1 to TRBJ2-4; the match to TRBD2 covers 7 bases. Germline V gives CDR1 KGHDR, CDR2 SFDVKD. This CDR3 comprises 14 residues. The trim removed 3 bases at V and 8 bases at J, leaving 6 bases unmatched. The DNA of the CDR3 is TGTGCCACCAGTGATCGGGGGGAAAAAGACATTCAGTACTTC. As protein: CATSDRGEKDIQYF.

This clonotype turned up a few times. CDR3 sequence reads: CASGGQADDDNEKLFF. CDR3 sequence (DNA): TGTGCCAGCGGGGGACAGGCCGACGACGATAATGAAAAACTGTTTTTT. V and J are TRBV7-9 and TRBJ1-4; 8 bases align to TRBD1. Germline values: CDR1 SEHNR, CDR2 FQNEAQ (reference sequence). V lost 8 bases to trimming and J lost 4 bases; unmatched junction nucleotides: 12. This CDR3 has 16 residues.

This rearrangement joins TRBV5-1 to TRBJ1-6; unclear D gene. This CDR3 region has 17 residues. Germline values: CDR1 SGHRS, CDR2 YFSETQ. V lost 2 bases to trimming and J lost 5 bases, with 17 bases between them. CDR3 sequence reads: CASSFQSPSGDNSPLHF. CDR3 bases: TGCGCCAGCAGCTTTCAGTCTCCCAGCGGGGATAATTCACCCCTCCACTTT. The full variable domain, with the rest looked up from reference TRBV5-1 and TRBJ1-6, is KAGVTQTPRYLIKTRGQQVTLSCSPISGHRSVSWYQQTPGQGLQFLFEYFSETQRNKGNFPGRFSGRQFSNSRSEMNVSTLELGDSALYLCASSFQSPSGDNSPLHFGNGTRLTVT.

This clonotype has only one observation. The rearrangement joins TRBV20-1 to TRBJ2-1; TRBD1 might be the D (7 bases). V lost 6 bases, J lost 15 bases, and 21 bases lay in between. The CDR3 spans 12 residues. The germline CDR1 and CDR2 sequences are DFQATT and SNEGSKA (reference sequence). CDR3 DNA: TGCAGTGCCCAAGGCGGCGGGGACAGTACGTTCTTC. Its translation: CSAQGGGDSTFF.

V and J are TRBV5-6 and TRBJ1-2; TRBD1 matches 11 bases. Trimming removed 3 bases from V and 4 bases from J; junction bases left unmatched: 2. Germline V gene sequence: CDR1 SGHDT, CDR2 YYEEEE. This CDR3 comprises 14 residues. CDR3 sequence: CASSWTGGSYGYTF. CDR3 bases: TGTGCCAGCAGCTGGACAGGGGGCAGCTATGGCTACACCTTC.

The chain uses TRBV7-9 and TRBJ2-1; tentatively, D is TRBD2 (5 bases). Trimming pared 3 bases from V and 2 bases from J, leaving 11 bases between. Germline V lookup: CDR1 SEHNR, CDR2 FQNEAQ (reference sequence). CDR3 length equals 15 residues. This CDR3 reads CASSLAGPAYNEQFF. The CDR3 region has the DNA TGTGCCAGCAGCTTGGCGGGCCCAGCCTACAATGAGCAGTTCTTC. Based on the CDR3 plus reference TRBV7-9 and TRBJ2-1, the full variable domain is DTGVSQNPRHKITKRGQNVTFRCDPISEHNRLYWYRQTLGQGPEFLTYFQNEAQLEKSRLLSDRFSAERPKGSFSTLEIQRTEQGDSAMYLCASSLAGPAYNEQFFGPGTRLTVL.

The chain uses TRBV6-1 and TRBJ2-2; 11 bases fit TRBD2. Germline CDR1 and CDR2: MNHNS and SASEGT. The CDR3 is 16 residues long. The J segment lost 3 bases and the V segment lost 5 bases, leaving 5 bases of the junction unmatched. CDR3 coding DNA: TGTGCCAGCAGTCACGGGACTAGCGGATACACCGGGGAGCTGTTTTTT. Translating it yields CASSHGTSGYTGELFF.

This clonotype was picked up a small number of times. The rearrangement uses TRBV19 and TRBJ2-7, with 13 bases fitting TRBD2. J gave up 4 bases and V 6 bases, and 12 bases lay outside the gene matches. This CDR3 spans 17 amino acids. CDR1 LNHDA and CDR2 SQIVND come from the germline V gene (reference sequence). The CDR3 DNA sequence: TGTGCCAGTAGCGCGGAACGGACTAGCGGGAGTTCATACGAGCAGTACTTC. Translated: CASSAERTSGSSYEQYF. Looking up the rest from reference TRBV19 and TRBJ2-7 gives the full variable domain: DGGITQSPKYLFRKEGQNVTLSCEQNLNHDAMYWYRQDPGQGLRLIYYSQIVNDFQKGDIAEGYSVSREKKESFPLTVTSAQKNPTAFYLCASSAERTSGSSYEQYFGPGTRLTVT.

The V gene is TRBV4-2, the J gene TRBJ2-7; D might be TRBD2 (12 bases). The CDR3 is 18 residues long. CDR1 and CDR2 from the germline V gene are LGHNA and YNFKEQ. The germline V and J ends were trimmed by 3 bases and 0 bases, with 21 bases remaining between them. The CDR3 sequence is CASSQGQGGLAGSYEQYF. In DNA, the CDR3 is TGTGCCAGCAGCCAGGGACAGGGGGGACTAGCGGGCTCCTACGAGCAGTACTTC.

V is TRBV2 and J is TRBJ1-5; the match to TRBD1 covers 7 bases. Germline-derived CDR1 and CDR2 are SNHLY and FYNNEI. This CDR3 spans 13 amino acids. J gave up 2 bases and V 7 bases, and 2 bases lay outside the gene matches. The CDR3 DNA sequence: TGTGCCAGCAAGGACAGGCGCAATCAGCCCCAGCATTTT. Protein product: CASKDRRNQPQHF.

This chain's CDR3 is CASSQGAGQPQHF. The CDR3 DNA is TGCGCCAGCAGCCAGGGGGCCGGTCAGCCCCAGCATTTT. This chain joins TRBV5-1 and TRBJ1-5; 8 bases align to TRBD1. V lost 4 bases, J lost 6 bases, and 3 bases stayed unmatched. There are 13 residues in the CDR3. Per germline, CDR1 SGHRS and CDR2 YFSETQ.

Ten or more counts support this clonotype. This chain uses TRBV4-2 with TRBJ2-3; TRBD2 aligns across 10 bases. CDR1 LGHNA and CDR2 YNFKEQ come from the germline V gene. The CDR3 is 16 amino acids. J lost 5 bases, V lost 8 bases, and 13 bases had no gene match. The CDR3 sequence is CASAQGAGGPVDTQYF. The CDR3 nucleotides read TGTGCCAGCGCCCAGGGAGCGGGGGGGCCAGTAGATACGCAGTATTTT.

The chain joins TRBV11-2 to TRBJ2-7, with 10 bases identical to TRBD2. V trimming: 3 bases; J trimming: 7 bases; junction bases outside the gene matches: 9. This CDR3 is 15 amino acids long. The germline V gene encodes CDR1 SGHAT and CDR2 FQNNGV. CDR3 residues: CASSLLAGVSGEQYF. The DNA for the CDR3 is TGTGCCAGCAGCTTGCTAGCGGGAGTTTCGGGGGAGCAGTACTTC.

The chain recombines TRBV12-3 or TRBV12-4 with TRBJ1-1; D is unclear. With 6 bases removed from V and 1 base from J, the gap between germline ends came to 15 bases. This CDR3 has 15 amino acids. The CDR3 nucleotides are TGTGCCAGCAGACGGCCCCCGGCGGAGAACACTGAAGCTTTCTTT. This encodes CASRRPPAENTEAFF.

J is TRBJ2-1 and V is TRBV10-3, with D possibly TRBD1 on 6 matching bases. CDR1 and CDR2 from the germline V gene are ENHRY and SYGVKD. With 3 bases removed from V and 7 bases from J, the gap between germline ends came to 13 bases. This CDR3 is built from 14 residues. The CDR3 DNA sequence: TGTGCCATCAGTGACCCCGGACAGCCAAATGAGCAGTTCTTC. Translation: CAISDPGQPNEQFF.

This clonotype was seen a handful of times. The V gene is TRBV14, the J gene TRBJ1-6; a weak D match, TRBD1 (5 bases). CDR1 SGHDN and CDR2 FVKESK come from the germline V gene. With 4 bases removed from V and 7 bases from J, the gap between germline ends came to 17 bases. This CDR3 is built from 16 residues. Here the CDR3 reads CASSLSQGGRNSPLHF. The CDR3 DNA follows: TGTGCCAGCAGCCTATCCCAGGGCGGTAGAAATTCACCCCTCCACTTT.

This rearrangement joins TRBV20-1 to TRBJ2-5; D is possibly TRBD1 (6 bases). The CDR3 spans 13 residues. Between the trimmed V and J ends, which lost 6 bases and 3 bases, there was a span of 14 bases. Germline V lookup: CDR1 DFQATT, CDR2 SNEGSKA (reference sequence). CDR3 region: CSAPGHLEETQYF. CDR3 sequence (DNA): TGCAGTGCCCCGGGACACCTGGAAGAGACCCAGTACTTC.

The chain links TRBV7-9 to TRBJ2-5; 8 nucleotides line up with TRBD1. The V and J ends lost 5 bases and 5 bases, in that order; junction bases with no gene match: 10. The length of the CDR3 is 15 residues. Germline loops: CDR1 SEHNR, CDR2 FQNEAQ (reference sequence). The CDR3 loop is CASSPRQGTRETQYF. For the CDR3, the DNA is TGTGCCAGCAGCCCTCGACAGGGGACAAGGGAGACCCAGTACTTC.

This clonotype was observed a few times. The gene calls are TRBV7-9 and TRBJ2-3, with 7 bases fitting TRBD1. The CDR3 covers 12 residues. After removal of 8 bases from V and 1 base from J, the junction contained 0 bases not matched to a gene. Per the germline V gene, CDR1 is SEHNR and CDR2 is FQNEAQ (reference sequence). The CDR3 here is CASQGGTDTQYF. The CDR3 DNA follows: TGTGCCAGCCAGGGGGGCACAGATACGCAGTATTTT. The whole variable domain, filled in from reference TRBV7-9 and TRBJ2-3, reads DTGVSQNPRHKITKRGQNVTFRCDPISEHNRLYWYRQTLGQGPEFLTYFQNEAQLEKSRLLSDRFSAERPKGSFSTLEIQRTEQGDSAMYLCASQGGTDTQYFGPGTRLTVL.

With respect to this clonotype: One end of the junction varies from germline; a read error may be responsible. CDR3 amino acids: CTSISGGSDTQYF. The CDR3 DNA is TGCACCAGCATTTCGGGGGGCTCCGATACGCAGTATTTT. V is TRBV10-2 and J is TRBJ2-3, with D possibly being TRBD2 (7 bases). Germline CDR1 WSHSY, CDR2 SAAADI. This CDR3 comprises 13 residues.

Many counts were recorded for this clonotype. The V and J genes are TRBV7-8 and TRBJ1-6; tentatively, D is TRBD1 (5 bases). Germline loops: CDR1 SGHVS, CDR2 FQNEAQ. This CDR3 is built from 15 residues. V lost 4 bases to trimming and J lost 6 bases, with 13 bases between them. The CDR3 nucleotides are TGTGCCAGCAGCTCAGTGGGGGGGGGTAATTCACCCCTCCACTTT. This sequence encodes CASSSVGGGNSPLHF.

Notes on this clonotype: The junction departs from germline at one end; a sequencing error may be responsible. Written as DNA, the CDR3 is TGCGCCAGCAGCCAAGATTGGCAGGGGGCAATCTTGGATCAGCCCCTGCATTTT. Its translation: CASSQDWQGAILDQPLHF. J is TRBJ1-5 and V is TRBV4-1; 8 bases agree with TRBD1. Germline V CDR1 and CDR2: MGHRA, YSYEKL. The CDR3 is made up of 18 amino acids.

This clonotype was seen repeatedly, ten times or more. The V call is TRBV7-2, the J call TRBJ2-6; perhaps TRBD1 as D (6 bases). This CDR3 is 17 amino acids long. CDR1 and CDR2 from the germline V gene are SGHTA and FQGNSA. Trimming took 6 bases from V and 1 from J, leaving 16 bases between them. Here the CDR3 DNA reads TGTGCCAGCAGACTGTCGGACAGACAATCTGGGGCCAACGTCCTGACTTTC. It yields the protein CASRLSDRQSGANVLTF.